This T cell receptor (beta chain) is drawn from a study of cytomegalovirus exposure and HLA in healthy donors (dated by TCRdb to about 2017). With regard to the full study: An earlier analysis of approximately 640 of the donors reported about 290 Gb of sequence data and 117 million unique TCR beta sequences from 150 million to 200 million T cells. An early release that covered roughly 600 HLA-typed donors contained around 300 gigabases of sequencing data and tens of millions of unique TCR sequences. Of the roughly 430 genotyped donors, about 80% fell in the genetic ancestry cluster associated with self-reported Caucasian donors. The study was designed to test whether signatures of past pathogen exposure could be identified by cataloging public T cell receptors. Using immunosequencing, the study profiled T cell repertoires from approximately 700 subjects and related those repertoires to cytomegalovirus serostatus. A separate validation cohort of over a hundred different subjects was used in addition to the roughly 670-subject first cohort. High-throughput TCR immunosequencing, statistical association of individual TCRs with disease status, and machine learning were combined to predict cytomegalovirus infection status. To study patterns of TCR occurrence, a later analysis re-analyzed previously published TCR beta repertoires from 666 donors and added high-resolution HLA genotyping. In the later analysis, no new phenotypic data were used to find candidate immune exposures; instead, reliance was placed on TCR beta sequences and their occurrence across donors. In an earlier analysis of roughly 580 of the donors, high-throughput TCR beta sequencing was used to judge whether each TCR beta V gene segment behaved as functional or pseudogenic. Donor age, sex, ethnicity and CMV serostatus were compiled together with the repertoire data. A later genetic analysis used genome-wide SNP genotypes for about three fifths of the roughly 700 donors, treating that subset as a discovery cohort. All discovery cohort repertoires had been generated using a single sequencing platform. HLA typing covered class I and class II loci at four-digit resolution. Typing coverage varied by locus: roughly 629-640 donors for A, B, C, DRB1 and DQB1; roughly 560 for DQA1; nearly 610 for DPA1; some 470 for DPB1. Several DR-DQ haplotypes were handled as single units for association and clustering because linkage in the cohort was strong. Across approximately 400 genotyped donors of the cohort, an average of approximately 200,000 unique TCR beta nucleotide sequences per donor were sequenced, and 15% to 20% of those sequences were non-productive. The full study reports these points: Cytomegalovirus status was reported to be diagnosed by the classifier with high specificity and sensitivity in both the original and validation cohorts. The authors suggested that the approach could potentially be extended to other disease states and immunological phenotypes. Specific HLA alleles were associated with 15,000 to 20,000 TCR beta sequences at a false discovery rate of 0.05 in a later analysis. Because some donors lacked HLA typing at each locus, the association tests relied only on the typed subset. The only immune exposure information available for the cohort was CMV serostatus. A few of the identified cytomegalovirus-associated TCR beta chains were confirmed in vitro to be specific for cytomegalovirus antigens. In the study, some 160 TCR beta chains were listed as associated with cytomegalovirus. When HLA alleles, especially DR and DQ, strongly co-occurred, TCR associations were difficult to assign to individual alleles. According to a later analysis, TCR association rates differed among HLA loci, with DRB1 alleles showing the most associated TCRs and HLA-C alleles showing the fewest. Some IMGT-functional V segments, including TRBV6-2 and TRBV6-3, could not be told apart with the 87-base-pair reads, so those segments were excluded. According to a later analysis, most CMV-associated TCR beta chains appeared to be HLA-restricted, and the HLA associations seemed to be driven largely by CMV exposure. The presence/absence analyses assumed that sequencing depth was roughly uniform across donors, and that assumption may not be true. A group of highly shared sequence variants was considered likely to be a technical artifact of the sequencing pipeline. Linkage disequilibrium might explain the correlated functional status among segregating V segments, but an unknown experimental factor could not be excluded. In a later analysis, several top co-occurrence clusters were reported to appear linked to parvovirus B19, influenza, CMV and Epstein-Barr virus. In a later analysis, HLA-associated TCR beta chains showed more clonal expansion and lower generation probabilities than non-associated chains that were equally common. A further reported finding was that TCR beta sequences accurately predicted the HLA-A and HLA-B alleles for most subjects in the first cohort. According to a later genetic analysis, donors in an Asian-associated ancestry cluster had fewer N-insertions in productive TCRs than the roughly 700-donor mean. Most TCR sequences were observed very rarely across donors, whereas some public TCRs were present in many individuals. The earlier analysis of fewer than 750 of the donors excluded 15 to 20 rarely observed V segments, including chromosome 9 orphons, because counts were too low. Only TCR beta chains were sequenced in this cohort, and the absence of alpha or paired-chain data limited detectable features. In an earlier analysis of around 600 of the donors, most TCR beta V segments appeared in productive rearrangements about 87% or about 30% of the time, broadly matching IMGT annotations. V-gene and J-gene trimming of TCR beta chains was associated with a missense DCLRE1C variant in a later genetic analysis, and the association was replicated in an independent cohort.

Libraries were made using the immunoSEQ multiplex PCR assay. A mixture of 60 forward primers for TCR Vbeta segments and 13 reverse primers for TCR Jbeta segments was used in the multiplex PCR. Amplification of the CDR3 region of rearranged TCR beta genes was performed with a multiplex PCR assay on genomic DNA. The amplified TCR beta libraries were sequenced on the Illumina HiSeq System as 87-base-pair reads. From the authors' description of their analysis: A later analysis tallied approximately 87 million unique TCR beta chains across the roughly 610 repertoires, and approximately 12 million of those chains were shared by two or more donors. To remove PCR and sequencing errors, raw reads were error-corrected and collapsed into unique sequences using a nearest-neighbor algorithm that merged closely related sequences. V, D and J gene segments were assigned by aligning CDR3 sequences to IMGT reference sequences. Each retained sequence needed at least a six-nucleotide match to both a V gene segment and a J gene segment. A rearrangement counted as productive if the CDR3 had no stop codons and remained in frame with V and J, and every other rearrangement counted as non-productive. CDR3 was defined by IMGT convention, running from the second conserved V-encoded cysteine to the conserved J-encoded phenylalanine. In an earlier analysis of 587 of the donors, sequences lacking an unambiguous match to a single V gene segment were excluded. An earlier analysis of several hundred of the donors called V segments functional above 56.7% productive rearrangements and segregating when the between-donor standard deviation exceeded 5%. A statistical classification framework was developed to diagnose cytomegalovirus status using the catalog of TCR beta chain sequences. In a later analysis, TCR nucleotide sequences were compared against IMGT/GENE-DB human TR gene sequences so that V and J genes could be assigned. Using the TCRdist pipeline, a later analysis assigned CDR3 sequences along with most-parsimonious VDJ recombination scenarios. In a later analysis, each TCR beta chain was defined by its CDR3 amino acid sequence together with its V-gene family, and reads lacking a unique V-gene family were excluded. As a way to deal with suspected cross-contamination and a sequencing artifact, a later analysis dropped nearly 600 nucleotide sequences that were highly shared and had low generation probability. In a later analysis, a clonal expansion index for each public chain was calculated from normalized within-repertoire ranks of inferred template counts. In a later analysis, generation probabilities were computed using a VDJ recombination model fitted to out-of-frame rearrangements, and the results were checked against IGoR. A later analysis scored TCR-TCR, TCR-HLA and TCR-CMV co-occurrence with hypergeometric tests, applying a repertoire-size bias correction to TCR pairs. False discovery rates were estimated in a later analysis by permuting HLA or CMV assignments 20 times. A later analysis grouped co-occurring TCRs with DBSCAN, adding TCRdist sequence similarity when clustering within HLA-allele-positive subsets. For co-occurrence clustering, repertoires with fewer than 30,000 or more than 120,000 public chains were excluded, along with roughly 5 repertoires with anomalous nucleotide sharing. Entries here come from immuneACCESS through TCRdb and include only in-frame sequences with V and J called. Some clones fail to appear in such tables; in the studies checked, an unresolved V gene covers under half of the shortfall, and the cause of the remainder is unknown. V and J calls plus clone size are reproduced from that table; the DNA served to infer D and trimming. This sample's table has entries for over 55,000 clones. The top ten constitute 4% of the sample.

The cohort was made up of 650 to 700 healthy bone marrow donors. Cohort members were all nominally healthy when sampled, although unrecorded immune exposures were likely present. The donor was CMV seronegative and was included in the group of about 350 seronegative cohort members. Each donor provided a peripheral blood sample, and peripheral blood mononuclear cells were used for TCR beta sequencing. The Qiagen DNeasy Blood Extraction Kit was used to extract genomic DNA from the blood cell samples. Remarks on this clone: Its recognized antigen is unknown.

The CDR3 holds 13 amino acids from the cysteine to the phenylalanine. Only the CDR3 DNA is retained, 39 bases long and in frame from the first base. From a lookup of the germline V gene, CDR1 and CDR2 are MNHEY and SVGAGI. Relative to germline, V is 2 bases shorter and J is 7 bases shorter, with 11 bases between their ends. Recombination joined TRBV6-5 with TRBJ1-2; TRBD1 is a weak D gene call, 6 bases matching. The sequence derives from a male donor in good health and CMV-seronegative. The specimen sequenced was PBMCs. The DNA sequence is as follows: TGTGCCAGCAGTTACGGACAGCGGGGTGGCTACACCTTC. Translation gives CASSYGQRGGYTF.